These 19 T cell receptor beta chains came from one sample sequenced in a study of radiotherapy plus CTLA-4 blockade in lung cancer. Repertoires were generated with immunoSEQ multiplex PCR, while TCRdb's copy carries only in-frame clones and drops some. The table lists approximately 80,000 clones, under 75% of them singletons. The input for sequencing was peripheral blood, taken from a patient treated with radiotherapy plus ipilimumab. Receptors originate from a human donor with non-small cell lung cancer whose response to radiotherapy plus ipilimumab could not be evaluated.

In nucleotides, the CDR3 is TGTGCCAGCAGTTCCATTCAGCGGGGGGGTACAGATACGCAGTATTTT. This gives the protein CASSSIQRGGTDTQYF. V gene TRBV27 combines with J gene TRBJ2-3; 10 bases align to TRBD2. CDR3 length: 16 residues. Germline trimming cut 4 bases from V and 3 bases from J; bases unmatched to any gene: 7. The V gene's germline CDR1 is MNHEY and CDR2 SMNVEV (reference sequence).

The CDR3 is CASRLTLYTEAFF. The CDR3, as DNA: TGTGCCAGCCGACTGACCCTATACACTGAAGCTTTCTTT. The chain couples TRBV5-6 to TRBJ1-1; D is unresolved. CDR3 length: 13 amino acids. Deletions cut 7 bases from V and 3 bases from J, with 13 bases between. CDR1 SGHDT and CDR2 YYEEEE come from the germline V gene.

The V and J genes are TRBV11-2 and TRBJ1-1; no firm D call. Trimming left V 5 bases short and J 7 bases short, with 14 bases between. Looked up from germline, CDR1 is SGHAT and CDR2 is FQNNGV. The CDR3 is 13 amino acids. CDR3 region: CASSSAGQNEAFF. The CDR3 nucleotides read TGTGCCAGCAGCAGCGCGGGCCAAAATGAAGCTTTCTTT. Combining the CDR3 with reference TRBV11-2 and TRBJ1-1 gives the whole variable domain EAGVAQSPRYKIIEKRQSVAFWCNPISGHATLYWYQQILGQGPKLLIQFQNNGVVDDSQLPKDRFSAERLKGVDSTLKIQPAKLEDSAVYLCASSSAGQNEAFFGQGTRLTVV.

In DNA, the CDR3 is TGTGCCAGCAGCTGGGACAGCTCCTACGAGCAGTACTTC. This codes for CASSWDSSYEQYF. The chain combines TRBV5-8 with TRBJ2-5; 7 nucleotides match TRBD1. The J call may be incorrect, as the DNA end agrees better with TRBJ2-7. Germline V gives CDR1 SGHTS, CDR2 YDEGEE. The CDR3 covers 13 residues.

The CDR3 sequence: CASSHSGSHDTDTQYF. DNA for the CDR3: TGCGCCAGCAGCCATAGCGGGAGCCACGACACAGATACGCAGTATTTT. This sequence joins TRBV4-1 and TRBJ2-3; 9 bases fit TRBD2. Per the germline V gene, CDR1 is MGHRA and CDR2 is YSYEKL. This CDR3 has 16 amino acids. V lost 3 bases and J lost 2; bases outside the gene matches: 6.

The V and J genes are TRBV6-5 and TRBJ2-7, with TRBD1 as a possible D gene (5 bases). V was cut by 4 bases and J by 4 bases, with 8 bases left in between. The CDR3 totals 12 residues. The germline V gene encodes CDR1 MNHEY and CDR2 SVGAGI. CDR3 DNA sequence: TGTGCCAGCAGTTGGGGCCAGTACGAGCAGTACTTC. It encodes CASSWGQYEQYF.

The chain uses TRBV10-3 and TRBJ2-5; the match to TRBD1 covers 8 bases. The CDR3 is 13 amino acids. Per germline, CDR1 ENHRY and CDR2 SYGVKD. For the CDR3, the DNA is TGTGCTTCAACAGGGGGGCCCCAAGAGACCCAGTACTTC. This codes for CASTGGPQETQYF.

V gene TRBV14 combines with J gene TRBJ2-5; a possible D gene is TRBD1 (6 bases). This CDR3 is built from 15 residues. Germline loops: CDR1 SGHDN, CDR2 FVKESK. V lost 3 bases and J lost 2, with 13 bases in between. CDR3 DNA sequence: TGTGCCAGCAGCCATAGGACAGCCAATCAAGAGACCCAGTACTTC. Translating gives CASSHRTANQETQYF.

This chain links TRBV9 with TRBJ1-1; 8 positions match TRBD1. Unmatched junction bases numbered 7, after V lost 0 bases and J lost 6 bases. The CDR3 runs 15 residues. Germline V lookup: CDR1 SGDLS, CDR2 YYNGEE. This chain's CDR3 is CASSVGTTGGSEAFF. The CDR3 nucleotides read TGTGCCAGCAGCGTAGGGACCACAGGGGGTTCTGAAGCTTTCTTT.

The rearrangement uses TRBV7-3 and TRBJ2-5, with 9 bases lining up with TRBD1. This CDR3 contains 15 residues. V lost 3 bases and J lost 2; bases outside the gene matches: 4. Germline values: CDR1 SGHTA, CDR2 FQGTGA. The CDR3 sequence is CASSLDRGIQETQYF. CDR3 sequence (DNA): TGTGCCAGCAGCTTGGACAGGGGAATTCAAGAGACCCAGTACTTC. The variable domain in full, completed from reference TRBV7-3 and TRBJ2-5, reads GAGVSQTPSNKVTEKGKYVELRCDPISGHTALYWYRQSLGQGPEFLIYFQGTGAADDSGLPNDRFFAVRPEGSVSTLKIQRTERGDSAVYLCASSLDRGIQETQYFGPGTRLLVL.

J is TRBJ2-2 and V is TRBV7-2, with TRBD1 matching 8 bases. The CDR3 extends over 14 amino acids. Trimming cost V 3 bases and J 6 bases; bases outside gene matches: 3. CDR1 and CDR2 from the germline V gene are SGHTA and FQGNSA. CDR3 region: CASSFWGQAGELFF. In DNA, the CDR3 is TGTGCCAGCAGCTTTTGGGGACAGGCCGGGGAGCTGTTTTTT.

The rearrangement uses TRBV6-1 and TRBJ1-2; 7 bases fit TRBD1. CDR3 length: 15 amino acids. Looked up from germline, CDR1 is MNHNS and CDR2 is SASEGT. V dropped 3 bases and J dropped 3; count of bases not matched to a gene: 7. The CDR3 DNA reads TGTGCCAGCAGTGAGGACGGGACAGCCTACTATGGCTACACCTTC. Its translation: CASSEDGTAYYGYTF.

This clone was detected ten times or more. J is TRBJ1-2 and V is TRBV19; D possibly corresponds to TRBD1 (5 bases). Trimming pared 0 bases from V and 7 bases from J, leaving 15 bases between. The V gene's germline CDR1 is LNHDA and CDR2 SQIVND (reference sequence). This CDR3 is 15 amino acids long. CDR3 in amino acids: CASSIDRSGRSGYTF. CDR3 DNA: TGTGCCAGTAGTATAGATCGATCAGGGCGATCTGGCTACACCTTC.

The V gene is TRBV27, the J gene TRBJ2-3, with TRBD2 identical over 10 bases. Unmatched junction bases numbered 10, after V lost 6 bases and J lost 7 bases. The CDR3 contains 15 residues. Germline-derived CDR1 and CDR2 are MNHEY and SMNVEV (reference sequence). This CDR3 is CASRALAGVGNTQYF. Here the CDR3 DNA reads TGTGCCAGCAGAGCCCTAGCGGGAGTGGGGAATACGCAGTATTTT.

The chain carries TRBV5-1 and TRBJ2-3; the D gene is possibly TRBD2 (5 bases). Deletions cut 0 bases from V and 0 bases from J, with 23 bases between. This CDR3 has 20 residues. Germline CDR1 is SGHRS and CDR2 is YFSETQ. The CDR3 coding sequence is TGCGCCAGCAGCTTGGCTGGCGGGTCAAAGAGTGTTGGGAGCACAGATACGCAGTATTTT. Its protein product is CASSLAGGSKSVGSTDTQYF.

The chain links TRBV6-1 to TRBJ1-4; a weak D match, TRBD1 (6 bases). The CDR3 sequence is 13 residues long. Between the trimmed V and J ends, which lost 3 bases and 8 bases, there was a span of 10 bases. Germline loops: CDR1 MNHNS, CDR2 SASEGT. The CDR3 sequence: CASSDYREEKLFF. The CDR3 region has the DNA TGTGCCAGCAGTGATTACAGGGAAGAAAAACTGTTTTTT.

This clone was seen a handful of times. The chain uses TRBV2 and TRBJ2-7; D is possibly TRBD2 (6 bases). The CDR3 contains 15 residues. Germline CDR1 SNHLY, CDR2 FYNNEI. V shed 7 bases and J shed 1 base, with 17 bases lying between them. In DNA form, the CDR3 reads TGTGCCAGCACTGTTCCCGGGACTGAATCCTACGAGCAGTACTTC. This translates into CASTVPGTESYEQYF.

J is TRBJ2-5 and V is TRBV2; D perhaps matches TRBD1 (5 bases). The length of the CDR3 is 13 residues. Deletions cut 5 bases from V and 3 bases from J, with 10 bases between. CDR1 and CDR2 from the germline V gene are SNHLY and FYNNEI. CDR3 protein: CASSRWTKETQYF. DNA for the CDR3: TGTGCCAGCAGTCGATGGACAAAAGAGACCCAGTACTTC.

The V call is TRBV18, the J call TRBJ2-1, with 7 nucleotides matching TRBD1. CDR1 and CDR2 from the germline V gene are KGHSH and LQKENI. V was clipped by 4 bases and J by 8 bases; unmatched bases: 2. The CDR3 covers 12 residues. CDR3: CASSLGQDEQFF. DNA of the CDR3: TGTGCCAGCTCACTCGGACAGGATGAGCAGTTCTTC.